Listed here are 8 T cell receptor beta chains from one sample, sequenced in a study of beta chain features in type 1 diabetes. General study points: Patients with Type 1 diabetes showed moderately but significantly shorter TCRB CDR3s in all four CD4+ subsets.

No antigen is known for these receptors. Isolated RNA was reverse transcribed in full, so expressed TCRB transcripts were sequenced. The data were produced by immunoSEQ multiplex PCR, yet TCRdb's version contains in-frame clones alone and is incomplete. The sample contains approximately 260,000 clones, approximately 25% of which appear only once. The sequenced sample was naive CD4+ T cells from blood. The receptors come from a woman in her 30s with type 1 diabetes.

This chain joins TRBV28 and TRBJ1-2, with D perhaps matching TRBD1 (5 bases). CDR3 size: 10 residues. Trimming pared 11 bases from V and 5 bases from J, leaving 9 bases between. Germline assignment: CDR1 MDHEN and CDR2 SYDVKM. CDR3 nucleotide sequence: TGTGCCTCCGGACAATATGGCTACACCTTC. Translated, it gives CASGQYGYTF.

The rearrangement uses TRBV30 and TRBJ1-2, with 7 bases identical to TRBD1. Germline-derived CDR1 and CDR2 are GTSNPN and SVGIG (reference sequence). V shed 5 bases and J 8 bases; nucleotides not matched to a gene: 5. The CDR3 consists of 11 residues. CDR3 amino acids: CAWGQAKGYTF. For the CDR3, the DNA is TGTGCCTGGGGACAGGCTAAGGGCTACACCTTC.

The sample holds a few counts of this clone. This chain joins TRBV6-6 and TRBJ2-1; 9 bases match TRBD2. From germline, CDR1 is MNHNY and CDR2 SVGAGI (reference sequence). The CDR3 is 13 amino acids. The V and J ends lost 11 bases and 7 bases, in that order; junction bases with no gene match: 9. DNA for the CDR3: TGTGCCTGTCGGTCTAGCGGGACGAATGAGCAGTTCTTC. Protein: CACRSSGTNEQFF.

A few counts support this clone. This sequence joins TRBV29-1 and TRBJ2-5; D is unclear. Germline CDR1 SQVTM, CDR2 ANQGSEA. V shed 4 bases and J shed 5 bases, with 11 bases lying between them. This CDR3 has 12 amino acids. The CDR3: CSVGTQSETQYF. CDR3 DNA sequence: TGCAGCGTTGGCACACAGTCCGAGACCCAGTACTTC.

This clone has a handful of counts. CDR3 loop: CASNREENKPQHF. The CDR3 DNA is TGTGCCAGCAACAGGGAAGAGAATAAGCCCCAGCATTTT. The rearrangement links TRBV2 to TRBJ1-5, with TRBD1 as a possible D gene (6 bases). Deletions cut 7 bases from V and 8 bases from J, with 15 bases between. This CDR3 has 13 amino acids. Germline values: CDR1 SNHLY, CDR2 FYNNEI.

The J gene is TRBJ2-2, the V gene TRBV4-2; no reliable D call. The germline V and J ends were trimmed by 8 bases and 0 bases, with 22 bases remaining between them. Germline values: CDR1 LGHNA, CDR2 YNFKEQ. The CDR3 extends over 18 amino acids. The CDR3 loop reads CASGWAYQGTANTGELFF. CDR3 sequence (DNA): TGTGCCAGCGGTTGGGCTTACCAAGGCACCGCGAACACCGGGGAGCTGTTTTTT.

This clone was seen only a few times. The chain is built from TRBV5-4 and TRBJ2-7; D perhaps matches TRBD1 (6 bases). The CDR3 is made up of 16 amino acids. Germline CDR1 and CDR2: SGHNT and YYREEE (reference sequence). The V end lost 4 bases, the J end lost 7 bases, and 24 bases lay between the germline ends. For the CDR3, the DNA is TGTGCCAGCAGCGAATACAGACAGGCCTACCCTACAGAGCAGTACTTC. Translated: CASSEYRQAYPTEQYF.

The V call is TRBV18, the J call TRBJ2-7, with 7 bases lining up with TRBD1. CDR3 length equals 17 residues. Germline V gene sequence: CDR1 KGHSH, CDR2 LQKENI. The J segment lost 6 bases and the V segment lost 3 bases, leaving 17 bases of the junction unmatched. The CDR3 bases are TGTGCCAGCTCACCGTTAGGGACAGCCCCCCTGACGGGCGAGCAGTACTTC. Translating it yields CASSPLGTAPLTGEQYF.